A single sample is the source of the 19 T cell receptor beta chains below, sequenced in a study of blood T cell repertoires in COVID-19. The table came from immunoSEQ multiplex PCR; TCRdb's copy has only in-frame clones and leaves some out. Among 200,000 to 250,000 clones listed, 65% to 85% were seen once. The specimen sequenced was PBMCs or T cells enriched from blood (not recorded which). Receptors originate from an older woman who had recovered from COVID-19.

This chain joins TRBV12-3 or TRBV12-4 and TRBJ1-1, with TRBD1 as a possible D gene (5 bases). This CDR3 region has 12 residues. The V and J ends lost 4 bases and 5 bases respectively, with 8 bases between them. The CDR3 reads CASSSRQTEAFF. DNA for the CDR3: TGTGCCAGCAGTTCAAGACAGACTGAAGCTTTCTTT.

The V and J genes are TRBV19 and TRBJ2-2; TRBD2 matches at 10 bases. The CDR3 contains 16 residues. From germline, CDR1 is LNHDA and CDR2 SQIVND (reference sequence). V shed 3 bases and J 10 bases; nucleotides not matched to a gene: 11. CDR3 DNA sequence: TGTGCCAGTAGTATTAGGTCTAGCGGGGGCCGGGAGGAGCTGTTTTTT. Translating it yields CASSIRSSGGREELFF.

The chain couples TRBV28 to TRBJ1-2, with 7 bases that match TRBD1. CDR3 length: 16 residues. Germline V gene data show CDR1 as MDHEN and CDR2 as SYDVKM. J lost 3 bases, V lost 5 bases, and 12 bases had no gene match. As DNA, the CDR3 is TGTGCCAGCAGTGTAGCCCCGGGACAGAAAGACTATGGCTACACCTTC. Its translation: CASSVAPGQKDYGYTF.

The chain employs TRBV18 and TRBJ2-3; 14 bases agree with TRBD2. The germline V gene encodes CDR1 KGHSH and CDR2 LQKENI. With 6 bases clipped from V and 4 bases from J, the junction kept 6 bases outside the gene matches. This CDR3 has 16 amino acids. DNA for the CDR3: TGTGCCAGCTCTCATCCGGGACTAGCGGGGGCAGATACGCAGTATTTT. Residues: CASSHPGLAGADTQYF.

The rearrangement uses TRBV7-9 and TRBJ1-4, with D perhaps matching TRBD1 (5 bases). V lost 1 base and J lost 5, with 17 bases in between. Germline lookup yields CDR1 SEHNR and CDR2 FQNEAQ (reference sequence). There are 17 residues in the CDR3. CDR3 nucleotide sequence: TGTGCCAGCAGCTTAGGCCCCAGCGGGGGACTAAATGAAAAACTGTTTTTT. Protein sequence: CASSLGPSGGLNEKLFF.

CDR3 in DNA: TGCGCCAGCAGCCAAGAATCCGGGACTAGAGAGACCCAGTACTTC. Translated: CASSQESGTRETQYF. The rearrangement joins TRBV4-1 to TRBJ2-5; 8 bases are shared with TRBD2. V lost 0 bases to trimming and J lost 4 bases; unmatched junction nucleotides: 4. CDR1 is MGHRA and CDR2 is YSYEKL in the germline V gene. CDR3 length: 15 residues.

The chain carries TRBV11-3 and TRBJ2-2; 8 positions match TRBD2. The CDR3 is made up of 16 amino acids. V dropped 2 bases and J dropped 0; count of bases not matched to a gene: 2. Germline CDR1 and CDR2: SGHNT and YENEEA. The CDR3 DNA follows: TGTGCCAGCAGCTTAAAGCGGGGGACGAACACCGGGGAGCTGTTTTTT. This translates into CASSLKRGTNTGELFF.

The CDR3, as DNA: TGTGCCAGCAGTTACGACAGGGGGCACGAGCAGTACTTC. Its protein is CASSYDRGHEQYF. The chain is built from TRBV5-5 and TRBJ2-7; 10 positions agree with TRBD1. V trimming: 5 bases; J trimming: 5 bases; junction bases outside the gene matches: 4. Germline V gene data show CDR1 as SGHKS and CDR2 as YYEKEE (reference sequence). The CDR3 is 13 residues long.

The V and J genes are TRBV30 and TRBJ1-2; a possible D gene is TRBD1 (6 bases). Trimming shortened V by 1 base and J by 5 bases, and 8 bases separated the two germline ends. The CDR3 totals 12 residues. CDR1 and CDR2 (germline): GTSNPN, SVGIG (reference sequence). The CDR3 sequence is CAWSGQGYGYTF. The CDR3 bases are TGTGCCTGGAGTGGGCAGGGGTATGGCTACACCTTC.

The CDR3 sequence: CASSEGQGGQYGYTF. DNA of the CDR3: TGTGCCAGCAGCGAAGGACAGGGGGGTCAATATGGCTACACCTTC. The chain links TRBV9 to TRBJ1-2; 10 bases agree with TRBD1. Germline values: CDR1 SGDLS, CDR2 YYNGEE. The CDR3 has 15 residues. J lost 5 bases, V lost 3 bases, and 7 bases had no gene match.

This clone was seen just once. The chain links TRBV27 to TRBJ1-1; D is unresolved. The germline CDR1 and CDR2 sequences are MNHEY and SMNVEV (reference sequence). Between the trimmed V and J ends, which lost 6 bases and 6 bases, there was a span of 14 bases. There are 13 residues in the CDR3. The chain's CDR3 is CASSPNSRPEAFF. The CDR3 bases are TGTGCCAGCAGCCCCAACTCTAGACCTGAAGCTTTCTTT.

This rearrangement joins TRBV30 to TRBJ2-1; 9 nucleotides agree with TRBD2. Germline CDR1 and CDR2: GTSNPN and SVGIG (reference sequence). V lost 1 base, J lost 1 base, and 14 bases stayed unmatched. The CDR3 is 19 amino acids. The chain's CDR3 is CAWSGRLAGGPASYNEQFF. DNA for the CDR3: TGTGCCTGGAGTGGCAGATTGGCGGGAGGGCCAGCGTCCTACAATGAGCAGTTCTTC.

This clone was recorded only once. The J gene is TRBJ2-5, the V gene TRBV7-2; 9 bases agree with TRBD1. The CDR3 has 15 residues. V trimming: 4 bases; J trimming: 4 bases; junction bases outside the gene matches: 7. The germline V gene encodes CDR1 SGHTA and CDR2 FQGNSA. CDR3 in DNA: TGTGCCAGCAGCTCCACAGGGGGCAGACGAGAGACCCAGTACTTC. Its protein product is CASSSTGGRRETQYF. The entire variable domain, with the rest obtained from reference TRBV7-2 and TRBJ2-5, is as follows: GAGVSQSPSNKVTEKGKDVELRCDPISGHTALYWYRQSLGQGLEFLIYFQGNSAPDKSGLPSDRFSAERTGGSVSTLTIQRTQQEDSAVYLCASSSTGGRRETQYFGPGTRLLVL.

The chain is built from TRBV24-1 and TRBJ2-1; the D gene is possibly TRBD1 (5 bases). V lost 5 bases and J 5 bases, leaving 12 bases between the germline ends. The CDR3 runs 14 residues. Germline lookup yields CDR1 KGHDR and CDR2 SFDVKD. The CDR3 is CATSGATANNEQFF. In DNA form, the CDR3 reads TGTGCCACCAGTGGCGCGACAGCCAACAATGAGCAGTTCTTC.

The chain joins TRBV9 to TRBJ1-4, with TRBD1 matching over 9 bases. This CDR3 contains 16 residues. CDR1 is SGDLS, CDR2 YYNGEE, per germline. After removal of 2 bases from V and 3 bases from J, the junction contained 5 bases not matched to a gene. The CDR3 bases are TGTGCCAGCAGCGTCCAACAGGGGGCAGCTAATGAAAAACTGTTTTTT. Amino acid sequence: CASSVQQGAANEKLFF.

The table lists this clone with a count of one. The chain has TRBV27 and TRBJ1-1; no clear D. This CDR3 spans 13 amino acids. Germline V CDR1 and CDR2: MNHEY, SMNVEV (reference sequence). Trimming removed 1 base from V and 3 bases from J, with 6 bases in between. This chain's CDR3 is CASSLYGYTEAFF. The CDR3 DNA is TGTGCCAGCAGTTTATACGGGTACACTGAAGCTTTCTTT.

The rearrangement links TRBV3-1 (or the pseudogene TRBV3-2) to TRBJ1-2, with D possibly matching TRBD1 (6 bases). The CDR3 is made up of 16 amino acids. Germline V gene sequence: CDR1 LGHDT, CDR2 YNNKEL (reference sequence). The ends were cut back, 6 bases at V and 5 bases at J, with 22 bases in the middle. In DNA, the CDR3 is TGTGCCAGCAGTCCTACCTGGCAGGGGCGCGGGTATGGCTACACCTTC. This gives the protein CASSPTWQGRGYGYTF.

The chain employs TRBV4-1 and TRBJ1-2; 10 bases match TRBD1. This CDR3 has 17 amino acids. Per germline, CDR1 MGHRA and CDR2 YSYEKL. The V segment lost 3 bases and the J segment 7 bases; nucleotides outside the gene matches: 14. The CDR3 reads CASSQGDRGSGSRGYTF. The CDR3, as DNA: TGCGCCAGCAGCCAGGGGGACAGGGGATCCGGCAGCCGTGGCTACACCTTC.

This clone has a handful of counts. The CDR3 sequence is CASSQDRTGTYEQYF. CDR3 bases: TGCGCCAGCAGCCAAGATAGGACAGGTACCTACGAGCAGTACTTC. The V gene is TRBV4-1, the J gene TRBJ2-7; 7 bases fit TRBD1. V trimming: 0 bases; J trimming: 2 bases; junction bases outside the gene matches: 4. The CDR3 is 15 amino acids. Germline CDR1 MGHRA, CDR2 YSYEKL.